The source of this T cell receptor beta chain is a study of blood T cell repertoires in COVID-19 (dated by TCRdb to the early 2020s). With regard to the full study: The collaborator samples originated in the United States, Italy and Spain and spanned the acute and convalescent phases of COVID-19. The material from the prospective study consisted of cDNA or gDNA derived from T cells, B-cell-depleted T cells, or PBMCs. Subjects who had been exposed to COVID-19, were actively infected with it, or had recovered from it provided the deeply sampled blood TCRbeta repertoires that made up the dataset. The repertoires were made available in a free public database intended to serve as a resource for research on the immune response to SARS-CoV-2. Where available, HLA class I and class II types were taken from metadata supplied by the sample provider and were not determined by assay-based typing. Samples came from the ongoing ImmuneRACE study (first 160 participants) plus 1,254 subjects from 6 global collaborators. A de-identified subject ID, COVID-19 status, age in years and sex were almost always included in the sample metadata.

The immunoSEQ Assay, a bias-controlled multiplex PCR, was used to amplify TCRbeta CDR3 regions from genomic DNA. Processing in the source paper ran as follows. The number of nucleated cells in each sample was estimated by amplification of reference gene primers within the assay. Sequence reads were collapsed and filtered to measure the absolute abundance of every unique TCRbeta CDR3 rearrangement. For each sample, productive Simpson clonality was calculated by taking the square root of Simpson's diversity index across productive rearrangements. Imported from immuneACCESS, the table was reduced by TCRdb to in-frame sequences with V and J called. These copies leave out some clones; in studies compared against another copy, an unresolved V gene accounts for under half, and the cause of the remainder is not known. V, J and clone size are taken as reported in that table, and D and trimming were inferred from the DNA itself. The sample contains around 230,000 clones, about 80% of them found a single time. Of the sample, approximately 16% falls within the top ten clones.

Comment on this clone: This clone's antigen is unknown. It has no much larger one-base neighbor in the sample; base qualities were not kept.

Enrolling through a virtual design, the prospective study's participants ranged in age from roughly 18 to 89 years and lived across roughly 23 United States geographic areas. To assign participants to cohorts, the prospective study relied on clinical history that participants themselves reported in a screening survey and a study questionnaire. ImmuneRACE Cohort 3 recovered participants were defined by two consecutive negative NP/OP PCR tests, healthcare professional clearance, or symptom resolution. Mobile phlebotomists in the prospective study collected whole blood, serum and a nasopharyngeal or oropharyngeal swab from every participant. Participants in the prospective study had the option to provide additional blood draws and questionnaires over an approximately 2-month period. Prospective study blood samples were shipped either frozen or at room temperature before DNA extraction. From the cysteine through the phenylalanine, the CDR3 covers 12 amino acids. The entry retains the CDR3 DNA only, 36 bases that are in frame from base 1. Via the germline V gene, CDR1 is MNHEY and CDR2 SVGAGI. V loses 6 bases of germline sequence and J loses 8 bases, and the interval between the two ends is 10 bases.

What the research found in general, with its limitations: Clinical and demographic metadata were provided uncurated, with the amount varying by source and participant.

The receptor was isolated from a man aged 40-50 years who had recovered from COVID-19. Sequencing input: PBMCs or T cells enriched from blood (not recorded which). The chain is encoded by TRBV6-5 joined to TRBJ1-4; the D gene lacks a confident call. CDR3 loop: CASSGDEEKLFF. The sequenced DNA is TGTGCCAGCAGCGGAGACGAGGAAAAACTGTTTTTT.